This entry lists 28 T cell receptor beta chains sequenced from one sample in a study of T cells in Graves' hyperthyroidism and ophthalmopathy. TCR beta CDR3 region amplification was performed from RNA transcripts. TCR CDR3 regions were first amplified by RT-PCR with HTBI primers. TCRdb reanalysed the multiplex PCR reads using MiXCR and keeps one entry per CDR3 protein. This table has a few hundred thousand distinct CDR3 sequences, over 10% appearing once. The material sequenced was blood. The source is a woman younger than 30 with Graves' hyperthyroidism.

This clonotype showed up many times. The rearrangement joins TRBV6-1 to TRBJ1-2, with 7 bases identical to TRBD1. Trimming removed 4 bases from V and 3 bases from J; junction bases left unmatched: 8. The CDR3 totals 15 residues. Germline CDR1 MNHNS, CDR2 SASEGT. CDR3 DNA: TGTGCCAGCAGTGGGCAGACAGGGTTGGACTATGGCTACACCTTC. It translates to CASSGQTGLDYGYTF.

The rearrangement uses TRBV5-6 and TRBJ2-2, with D uncertain. Trimming cost V 2 bases and J 4 bases, with 9 bases left between them. Germline CDR1 SGHDT, CDR2 YYEEEE. This CDR3 is 14 amino acids long. The CDR3, as DNA: TGTGCCAGCAGCTTAGGCCTGATCACCGGGGAGCTGTTTTTT. As protein: CASSLGLITGELFF.

This clonotype was seen many times. V and J are TRBV2 and TRBJ1-6; TRBD1 agrees at 7 bases. J lost 11 bases, V lost 8 bases, and 3 bases had no gene match. The CDR3 length is 11 residues. Germline lookup yields CDR1 SNHLY and CDR2 FYNNEI. The CDR3 DNA sequence: TGTGCCAGCTCAGGGGGTGCACCCCTCCACTTT. This translates into CASSGGAPLHF. The variable domain in full, with the rest retrieved from reference TRBV2 and TRBJ1-6, is EPEVTQTPSHQVTQMGQEVILRCVPISNHLYFYWYRQILGQKVEFLVSFYNNEISEKSEIFDDQFSVERPDGSNFTLKIRSTKLEDSAMYFCASSGGAPLHFGNGTRLTVT.

There are many counts of this clonotype. J is TRBJ1-1 and V is TRBV2, with TRBD1 matching 9 bases. The germline V gene encodes CDR1 SNHLY and CDR2 FYNNEI. V trimming: 6 bases; J trimming: 4 bases; junction bases outside the gene matches: 6. The length of the CDR3 is 14 residues. The CDR3 DNA reads TGTGCCAGCAGCCTACAGGGGGCGAGCACTGAAGCTTTCTTT. Residues: CASSLQGASTEAFF.

This chain joins TRBV4-1 and TRBJ1-6, with D unresolved. Germline CDR1 reads MGHRA; CDR2 reads YSYEKL. The V end was cut by 5 bases, the J end by 2 bases, with 13 bases between. The CDR3 sequence is 16 residues long. CDR3 loop: CASSYDWSPYNSPLHF. The DNA of the CDR3 is TGCGCCAGCAGCTACGACTGGAGCCCCTATAATTCACCCCTCCACTTT.

This clonotype came up many times. The chain carries TRBV7-9 and TRBJ2-3; D not certain. CDR3 size: 14 residues. CDR1 is SEHNR, CDR2 FQNEAQ, per germline (reference sequence). V shed 5 bases and J shed 0 bases, with 9 bases lying between them. The CDR3 DNA sequence: TGTGCCAGCAGCCCCGACGACAGCACAGATACGCAGTATTTT. Translating it yields CASSPDDSTDTQYF.

This clonotype has a count of ten or more. The chain links TRBV24-1 to TRBJ2-1; the match to TRBD2 covers 9 bases. CDR3 length equals 18 residues. Per the germline V gene, CDR1 is KGHDR and CDR2 is SFDVKD. V gave up 5 bases and J gave up 6 bases; unmatched junction bases: 16. CDR3 sequence reads: CATSGGGWGGGGGNEQFF. DNA of the CDR3: TGTGCCACCAGTGGAGGGGGTTGGGGCGGGGGGGGAGGCAATGAGCAGTTCTTC.

There are many counts of this clonotype. The rearrangement joins TRBV7-6 to TRBJ2-3; D not resolved. There are 16 residues in the CDR3. Trimming removed 0 bases from V and 4 bases from J, with 14 bases in between. Germline CDR1 reads SGHVS; CDR2 reads FNYEAQ. The CDR3 DNA reads TGTGCCAGCAGCTTAGCAGTCGCGGCTCTGTCAGATACGCAGTATTTT. This encodes CASSLAVAALSDTQYF.

This clonotype was detected ten times or more. CDR3 DNA: TGTGCCAGCAGTGAAGCCCCAGGGTGGGACTCCTACGAGCAGTACTTC. This codes for CASSEAPGWDSYEQYF. The chain has TRBV2 and TRBJ2-7; D is perhaps TRBD1 (5 bases). The CDR3 is made up of 16 amino acids. Germline lookup yields CDR1 SNHLY and CDR2 FYNNEI. Between the trimmed V and J ends, which lost 0 bases and 0 bases, there was a span of 12 bases.

In this sample, this clonotype turned up many times. The chain links TRBV12-3 or TRBV12-4 to TRBJ1-2; TRBD1 is a possible D gene (6 bases). V lost 6 bases and J 1 base, leaving 12 bases between the germline ends. The CDR3 is made up of 14 amino acids. The CDR3 reads CASRLDSLNYGYTF. DNA for the CDR3: TGTGCCAGCAGGCTGGACAGCCTTAACTATGGCTACACCTTC.

This clonotype has a count of ten or more. The V call is TRBV12-5, the J call TRBJ1-1; TRBD1 is a possible D gene (5 bases). Trimming removed 6 bases from V and 6 bases from J, with 14 bases in between. The CDR3 spans 13 residues. Germline V gene data show CDR1 as LGHNT and CDR2 as FRNRAP. CDR3 residues: CASGLGTHSEAFF. CDR3 nucleotide sequence: TGTGCTAGTGGCCTCGGGACCCACTCTGAAGCTTTCTTT.

This clonotype has a count of ten or more. The chain carries TRBV9 and TRBJ1-2; no firm D call. The V end was cut by 3 bases, the J end by 5 bases, with 17 bases between. CDR1 is SGDLS, CDR2 YYNGEE, per germline. This CDR3 has 15 residues. The CDR3 DNA is TGTGCCAGCAGCGCTGTATTGGCCCCCGGTTATGGCTACACCTTC. Translating gives CASSAVLAPGYGYTF.

The chain uses TRBV2 and TRBJ2-3; TRBD2 agrees at 10 bases. CDR3 length equals 15 residues. With 6 bases clipped from V and 2 bases from J, the junction kept 5 bases outside the gene matches. The germline gives CDR1 SNHLY, CDR2 FYNNEI. CDR3 amino acids: CASRPTSGVTDTQYF. DNA of the CDR3: TGTGCCAGCAGGCCTACTAGCGGGGTCACAGATACGCAGTATTTT.

This clonotype was counted at least ten times. This rearrangement joins TRBV20-1 to TRBJ1-5; 7 bases agree with TRBD1. The V gene end was trimmed by 3 bases and the J gene end by 0 bases; junction bases not matched to a gene: 8. The CDR3 has 16 residues. The germline V gene encodes CDR1 DFQATT and CDR2 SNEGSKA (reference sequence). The CDR3, as DNA: TGCAGTGCTAGTCCTCGGGACAGCTATAGCAATCAGCCCCAGCATTTT. Translated, it gives CSASPRDSYSNQPQHF.

Of note for this clonotype: A clone one base away is much larger, so this may be a read error. The V gene is TRBV7-2, the J gene TRBJ2-1; 7 bases fit TRBD2. CDR1 is SGHTA, CDR2 FQGNSA, per germline. The CDR3 length is 14 residues. As DNA, the CDR3 is TGTGCCAGCTCTCTGGGGGGGTTGGGCAATGGGCAGTTCTTC. Residues: CASSLGGLGNGQFF.

This clonotype was detected only once. The V and J genes are TRBV20-1 and TRBJ1-2; 10 bases are shared with TRBD1. V trimming: 1 base; J trimming: 7 bases; junction bases outside the gene matches: 3. This CDR3 spans 13 amino acids. Looked up from germline, CDR1 is DFQATT and CDR2 is SNEGSKA (reference sequence). The CDR3 sequence: CSARGQGAGGYTF. CDR3 DNA sequence: TGCAGTGCTAGAGGACAGGGGGCCGGTGGCTACACCTTC.

This clonotype was seen ten or more times. V gene TRBV2 combines with J gene TRBJ2-4; 7 bases fit TRBD2. From germline, CDR1 is SNHLY and CDR2 FYNNEI. The CDR3 runs to 15 residues. Trimming removed 8 bases from V and 0 bases from J; junction bases left unmatched: 7. CDR3 amino acids: CASVSGLLAKNIQYF. In DNA form, the CDR3 reads TGTGCCAGCGTGTCGGGACTACTAGCCAAAAACATTCAGTACTTC.

This clonotype was detected many times. V gene TRBV12-3 or TRBV12-4 combines with J gene TRBJ1-2; tentatively, D is TRBD1 (6 bases). The V gene lost 2 bases and the J gene lost 4 bases, with 20 bases spanning the gap. The CDR3 runs to 17 residues. DNA of the CDR3: TGTGCCAGCAGTTTACGAAATACAGGGTTCTCGGGCTATGGCTACACCTTC. Protein: CASSLRNTGFSGYGYTF.

The V gene is TRBV7-9, the J gene TRBJ1-4, with 9 nucleotides matching TRBD1. The CDR3 is made up of 15 amino acids. V shed 4 bases, J shed 5 bases, and the junction held 5 bases outside the gene matches. Germline lookup yields CDR1 SEHNR and CDR2 FQNEAQ (reference sequence). In DNA, the CDR3 is TGTGCCAGCAGCTCAGGGGGACAGGGCAATGAAAAACTGTTTTTT. This gives the protein CASSSGGQGNEKLFF.

This clonotype has at least ten counts. The rearrangement links TRBV24-1 to TRBJ1-2; D is possibly TRBD1 (6 bases). V lost 0 bases and J 7 bases, leaving 11 bases between the germline ends. The germline V gene encodes CDR1 KGHDR and CDR2 SFDVKD. This CDR3 is built from 14 residues. CDR3 sequence: CATSDLRSGAGYTF. In nucleotides, the CDR3 is TGTGCCACCAGTGATTTGCGTTCAGGGGCTGGCTACACCTTC.

The chain links TRBV12-3 or TRBV12-4 to TRBJ1-6; D uncertain. This CDR3 is 16 amino acids long. V was shortened by 1 base and J by 0 bases, with 7 bases between the two germline ends. Written as DNA, the CDR3 is TGTGCCAGCAGTTTAGGCGGGCCCTCCTATAATTCACCCCTCCACTTT. This gives the protein CASSLGGPSYNSPLHF.

Many counts were recorded for this clonotype. The chain recombines TRBV7-6 with TRBJ2-1; no clear D gene. The V and J ends lost 5 bases and 10 bases respectively, with 18 bases between them. The CDR3 is 14 amino acids. The germline gives CDR1 SGHVS, CDR2 FNYEAQ. The CDR3 coding sequence is TGTGCCAGCAGCCCCTCAAGGCCTCCTGACGAGCAGTTCTTC. Its protein is CASSPSRPPDEQFF.

Details on this clonotype: This clone may be a read error of a much larger clone one base away. This is likely a read error, given that the CDR3 carries no conserved phenylalanine or tryptophan at its end. The CDR3 here is CASSYRAVGTIEQFL. In DNA, the CDR3 is TGTGCCAGCAGTTATAGGGCGGTCGGAACTATTGAGCAGTTCCTC. The chain employs TRBV6-5 and TRBJ2-1; D is ambiguous. Between the trimmed V and J ends, which lost 3 bases and 9 bases, there was a span of 18 bases. CDR3 size: 15 residues. Germline CDR1 is MNHEY and CDR2 is SVGAGI.

This clonotype was observed at least ten times. This rearrangement joins TRBV2 to TRBJ1-2, with D possibly TRBD1 on 5 matching bases. V was cut by 9 bases and J by 4 bases, with 15 bases left in between. CDR1 is SNHLY and CDR2 is FYNNEI in the germline V gene. The CDR3 is 13 amino acids. The CDR3 DNA reads TGTGCCAGGACGATTGACAGAAGCTATGGCTACACCTTC. Encoded protein: CARTIDRSYGYTF.

The chain has TRBV24-1 and TRBJ1-2; D is undetermined. Per the germline V gene, CDR1 is KGHDR and CDR2 is SFDVKD. V was cut by 1 base and J by 2 bases, with 7 bases left in between. The CDR3 runs to 14 residues. CDR3 nucleotides: TGTGCCACCAGTGATTTTGCCAGGAACTATGGCTACACCTTC. Translation: CATSDFARNYGYTF.

This clonotype was seen many times. The rearrangement uses TRBV25-1 and TRBJ1-1; 9 nucleotides agree with TRBD1. With 6 bases clipped from V and 9 bases from J, the junction kept 5 bases outside the gene matches. Germline V gene sequence: CDR1 MGHDK, CDR2 SYGVNS. This CDR3 contains 12 residues. CDR3 in DNA: TGTGCCAGCAGGCAAGGACAGGGGAAAGCTTTCTTT. This encodes CASRQGQGKAFF.

This chain joins TRBV5-1 and TRBJ1-3, with D perhaps TRBD1 (5 bases). V was clipped by 3 bases and J by 2 bases, with 12 bases between them. Looked up from germline, CDR1 is SGHRS and CDR2 is YFSETQ. This CDR3 has 15 residues. CDR3 region: CASSSWDDPGNTIYF. The DNA for the CDR3 is TGCGCCAGCAGCTCTTGGGACGACCCTGGAAACACCATATATTTT. Supplemented by reference TRBV5-1 and TRBJ1-3, the full variable domain reads KAGVTQTPRYLIKTRGQQVTLSCSPISGHRSVSWYQQTPGQGLQFLFEYFSETQRNKGNFPGRFSGRQFSNSRSEMNVSTLELGDSALYLCASSSWDDPGNTIYFGEGSWLTVV.

This clonotype was picked up many times. The genes are TRBV30 and TRBJ1-4; no clear D. The CDR3 runs to 12 residues. V lost 7 bases to trimming and J lost 4 bases, with 10 bases between them. CDR1 is GTSNPN, CDR2 SVGIG, per germline (reference sequence). CDR3 in amino acids: CASFQNNEKLFF. As DNA, the CDR3 is TGTGCCTCCTTTCAGAATAATGAAAAACTGTTTTTT.